Listed below are T cell receptor beta chains from one sample, sequenced in a study of blood T cell repertoires in COVID-19. TCRdb keeps only in-frame clones here, not all; method: immunoSEQ multiplex PCR. This sample has over 150,000 clones, with more than 75% found just once. Input material: peripheral blood. The receptor set was obtained from a woman in her 70s with COVID-19, enrolled during active disease. The CDR3 runs from the conserved cysteine through the conserved F or W. A D gene is named only where the DNA matches it firmly. Clone size is stated in some rows and not others, as once, few, many or a class when expanded.

>once|TRBV27|TRBJ1-5|15|-
CASSLYRYSNQPQHF
TGTGCCAGCAGTTTATATAGATATAGCAATCAGCCCCAGCATTTT
>-|TRBV2|TRBJ2-6|14|-
CASRAGLGANVLTF
TGTGCCAGCAGAGCAGGGCTTGGGGCCAACGTCCTGACTTTC
>-|TRBV18|TRBJ2-2|14|-
CASSPGSYTGELFF
TGTGCCAGCTCACCGGGGAGTTACACCGGGGAGCTGTTTTTT
>-|TRBV5-1|TRBJ2-1|15|TRBD2
CASSPGGGTYNEQFF
TGCGCCAGCAGCCCGGGCGGGGGGACCTACAATGAGCAGTTCTTC
>-|TRBV10-2|TRBJ1-5|15|TRBD1
CASSPGTGGSQPQHF
TGCGCCAGCAGCCCCGGGACAGGGGGGAGTCAGCCCCAGCATTTT
>-|TRBV7-7|TRBJ2-5|15|TRBD1
CASSLGDRVWETQYF
TGTGCTAGCAGCTTAGGAGACAGGGTATGGGAGACCCAGTACTTC
>-|TRBV18|TRBJ1-1|13|-
CASSTTGTTEAFF
TGTGCCAGCTCAACAACAGGGACCACTGAAGCTTTCTTT
>-|TRBV7-9|TRBJ2-1|15|TRBD1
CASSLEDRGRNEQFF
TGTGCCAGCAGCTTAGAGGACAGGGGGCGTAATGAGCAGTTCTTC
>-|TRBV11-2|TRBJ2-5|14|-
CASTVRQLQETQYF
TGTGCCAGCACCGTACGACAGTTACAAGAGACCCAGTACTTC
>-|TRBV7-2|TRBJ1-3|14|-
CASSHDTSGNTIYF
TGTGCCAGCAGCCATGACACAAGTGGAAACACCATATATTTT
>few|TRBV4-1|TRBJ2-5|15|-
CASSHAPGLVETQYF
TGCGCCAGCAGCCACGCACCGGGACTTGTAGAGACCCAGTACTTC
>-|TRBV28|TRBJ2-3|15|TRBD1
CASRPWTGGADTQYF
TGTGCCAGCCGCCCTTGGACAGGGGGCGCAGATACGCAGTATTTT
>-|TRBV7-3|TRBJ2-3|14|-
CASSHRAGIDTQYF
TGTGCCAGCAGCCACAGAGCAGGGATAGATACGCAGTATTTT
>-|TRBV6-6|TRBJ2-7|14|-
CASSQGHSGYEQYF
TGTGCCAGCAGCCAGGGACACAGCGGATACGAGCAGTACTTC
>-|TRBV10-1|TRBJ1-5|16|-
CASSELRSVPNQPQHF
TGCGCCAGCAGTGAGCTGCGGAGTGTCCCCAATCAGCCCCAGCATTTT
>-|TRBV29-1|TRBJ1-2|15|-
CSVTDEGEVGNGYTF
TGCAGCGTTACCGACGAGGGTGAGGTGGGGAATGGCTACACCTTC
>-|TRBV5-1|TRBJ2-7|16|TRBD1
CASSSGLGQAVDEQYF
TGCGCCAGCAGCTCAGGACTTGGACAGGCGGTTGACGAGCAGTACTTC
>-|TRBV7-6|TRBJ2-1|15|TRBD1
CASSRDRGTYNEQFF
TGTGCCAGCAGCCGAGACAGGGGAACCTACAATGAGCAGTTCTTC
>-|TRBV5-1|TRBJ2-1|17|-
CASSLAAVTSSYNEQFF
TGCGCCAGCAGCTTGGCCGCGGTGACTAGCTCCTACAATGAGCAGTTCTTC
>-|TRBV5-5|TRBJ2-7|15|-
CASSLEAGMNYEQYF
TGTGCCAGCAGCTTGGAGGCAGGGATGAACTACGAGCAGTACTTC
>-|TRBV7-2|TRBJ2-3|16|-
CASSYYEGGKPDTQYF
TGTGCCAGCAGCTACTACGAGGGGGGGAAACCAGATACGCAGTATTTT
>-|TRBV5-1|TRBJ2-4|16|TRBD2
CASSGSGGAAKNIQYF
TGCGCCAGCAGCGGGAGCGGGGGGGCTGCCAAAAACATTCAGTACTTC
>-|TRBV30|TRBJ1-2|14|-
CAWSPLGERYGYTF
TGTGCCTGGAGCCCGCTCGGGGAGCGCTATGGCTACACCTTC
>-|TRBV28|TRBJ2-1|15|TRBD2
CASSRSGGVPNEQFF
TGTGCCAGCAGTAGATCCGGGGGGGTCCCCAATGAGCAGTTCTTC
>-|TRBV7-2|TRBJ1-4|15|-
CASSQGPATNEKLFF
TGTGCCAGCAGCCAGGGCCCTGCAACTAATGAAAAACTGTTTTTT
>-|TRBV21-1|TRBJ2-1|16|-
CASSKRGLAGGDEQFF
TGTGCCAGCAGCAAACGCGGACTAGCGGGGGGGGATGAGCAGTTCTTC
>once|TRBV12-3/TRBV12-4|TRBJ1-2|12|-
CASSPGQRGYTF
TGTGCCAGCAGTCCGGGTCAGAGGGGCTACACCTTC
>-|TRBV29-1|TRBJ2-2|14|TRBD1
CSVDAGGFAGELFF
TGCAGCGTTGATGCAGGGGGCTTCGCCGGGGAGCTGTTTTTT
>-|TRBV12-3/TRBV12-4|TRBJ1-5|13|TRBD1
CASTRGNNQPQHF
TGTGCCAGCACCAGGGGGAACAATCAGCCCCAGCATTTT
>-|TRBV6-5|TRBJ1-2|15|TRBD1
CASSSPGQGAGGYTF
TGTGCCAGCAGTAGTCCAGGACAGGGGGCCGGTGGCTACACCTTC
>-|TRBV10-3|TRBJ1-3|15|TRBD1
CAISPGGRSGNTIYF
TGTGCCATCAGTCCAGGGGGTAGATCTGGAAACACCATATATTTT
>-|TRBV19|TRBJ1-3|14|TRBD1
CASSKDRSGNTIYF
TGTGCCAGTAGCAAGGACAGGTCTGGAAACACCATATATTTT
>few|TRBV15|TRBJ2-7|16|TRBD1
CATSREGTVGSYEQYF
TGTGCCACCAGCAGAGAAGGGACAGTGGGTTCCTACGAGCAGTACTTC
>once|TRBV2|TRBJ1-5|18|TRBD1
CASSDRQGARSGNQPQHF
TGTGCCAGCAGTGACCGGCAGGGGGCGCGCTCCGGCAATCAGCCCCAGCATTTT
>-|TRBV3-1/TRBV3-2|TRBJ1-1|14|-
CASSQIGQNTEAFF
TGTGCCAGCAGCCAAATTGGACAGAACACTGAAGCTTTCTTT
>-|TRBV21-1|TRBJ2-7|13|-
CASSLRRQDEQYF
TGTGCCAGCAGCCTGCGACGACAGGACGAGCAGTACTTC
>once|TRBV7-8|TRBJ2-7|15|TRBD2
CASSSRPAGAYEQYF
TGTGCCAGCAGCTCACGCCCGGCGGGGGCCTACGAGCAGTACTTC
>few|TRBV5-1|TRBJ1-1|16|TRBD1
CASSPGAGGRNTEAFF
TGCGCCAGCAGCCCAGGCGCAGGGGGCAGGAACACTGAAGCTTTCTTT
>-|TRBV9|TRBJ1-4|15|-
CASSARTTTNEKLFF
TGTGCCAGCAGCGCCAGGACTACAACTAATGAAAAACTGTTTTTT
>-|TRBV9|TRBJ2-3|16|TRBD1
CASSGYRGRGTDTQYF
TGTGCCAGCAGCGGATACAGGGGACGGGGCACAGATACGCAGTATTTT
>-|TRBV19|TRBJ2-7|14|TRBD1
CASRKTGQTYEQYF
TGTGCCAGTAGAAAAACGGGACAGACCTACGAGCAGTACTTC
>-|TRBV2|TRBJ2-2|14|-
CASRVEQGTGELFF
TGTGCCAGCAGGGTCGAGCAGGGCACCGGGGAGCTGTTTTTT
>-|TRBV5-4|TRBJ2-7|14|TRBD1
CASSLQGASYEQYF
TGTGCCAGCAGCTTACAGGGGGCCTCCTACGAGCAGTACTTC
>-|TRBV6-5|TRBJ2-1|14|TRBD2
CASRGLAGVSEQFF
TGTGCCAGCAGGGGACTAGCGGGGGTGAGTGAGCAGTTCTTC
>-|TRBV4-1|TRBJ1-2|19|-
CASSPRLGGASPYLYGYTF
TGCGCCAGCAGCCCCCGACTCGGGGGGGCCTCCCCCTACCTCTATGGCTACACCTTC